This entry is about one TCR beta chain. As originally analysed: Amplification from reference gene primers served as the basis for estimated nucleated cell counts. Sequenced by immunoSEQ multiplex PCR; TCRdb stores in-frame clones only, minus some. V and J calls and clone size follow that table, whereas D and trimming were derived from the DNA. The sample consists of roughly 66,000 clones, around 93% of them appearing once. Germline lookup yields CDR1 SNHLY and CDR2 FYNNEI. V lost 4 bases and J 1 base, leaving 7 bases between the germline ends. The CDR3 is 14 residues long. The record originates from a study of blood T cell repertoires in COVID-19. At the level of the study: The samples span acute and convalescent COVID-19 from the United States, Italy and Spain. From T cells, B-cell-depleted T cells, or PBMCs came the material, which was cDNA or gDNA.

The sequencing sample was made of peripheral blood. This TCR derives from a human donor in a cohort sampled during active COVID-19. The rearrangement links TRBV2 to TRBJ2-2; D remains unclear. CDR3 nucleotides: TGTGCCAGCAGTGTTGGCCGGAACACCGGGGAGCTGTTTTTT. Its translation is CASSVGRNTGELFF.